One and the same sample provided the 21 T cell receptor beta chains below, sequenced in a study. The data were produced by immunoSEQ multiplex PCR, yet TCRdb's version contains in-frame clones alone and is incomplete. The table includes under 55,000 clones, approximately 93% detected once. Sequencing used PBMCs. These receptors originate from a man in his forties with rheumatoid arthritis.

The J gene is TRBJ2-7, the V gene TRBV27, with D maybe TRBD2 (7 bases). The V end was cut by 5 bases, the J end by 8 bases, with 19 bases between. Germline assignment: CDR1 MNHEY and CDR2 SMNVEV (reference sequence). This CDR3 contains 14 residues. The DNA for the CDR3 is TGTGCCAGCAGTCAGAGCGGGACATCTCAAAAGCAGTACTTC. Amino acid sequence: CASSQSGTSQKQYF.

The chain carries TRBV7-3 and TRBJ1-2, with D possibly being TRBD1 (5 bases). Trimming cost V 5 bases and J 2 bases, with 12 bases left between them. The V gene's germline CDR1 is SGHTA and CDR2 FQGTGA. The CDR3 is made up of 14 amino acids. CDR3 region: CASSPTGPNYGYTF. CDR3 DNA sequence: TGTGCCAGCAGCCCCACGGGACCGAACTATGGCTACACCTTC.

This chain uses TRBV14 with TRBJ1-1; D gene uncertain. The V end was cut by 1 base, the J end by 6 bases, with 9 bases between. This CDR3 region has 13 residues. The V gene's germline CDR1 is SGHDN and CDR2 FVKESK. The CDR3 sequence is CASSQVSGAEAFF. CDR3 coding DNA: TGTGCCAGCAGCCAAGTCTCCGGGGCTGAAGCTTTCTTT.

The CDR3 sequence is CASSLTGLAKNIQYF. The DNA of the CDR3 is TGCGCCAGCAGCTTGACAGGGTTGGCCAAAAACATTCAGTACTTC. V gene TRBV5-1 combines with J gene TRBJ2-4, with D possibly TRBD1 on 6 matching bases. The CDR3 sequence is 15 residues long. V dropped 1 base and J dropped 1 base, with 9 bases sitting between them. The germline V gene encodes CDR1 SGHRS and CDR2 YFSETQ.

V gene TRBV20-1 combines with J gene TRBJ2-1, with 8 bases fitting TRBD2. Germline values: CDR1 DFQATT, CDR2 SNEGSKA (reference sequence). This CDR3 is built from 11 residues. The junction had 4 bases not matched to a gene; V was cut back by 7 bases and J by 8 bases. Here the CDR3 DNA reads TGCAGTGGGAGCGGGGGCGATGAGCAGTTCTTC. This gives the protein CSGSGGDEQFF.

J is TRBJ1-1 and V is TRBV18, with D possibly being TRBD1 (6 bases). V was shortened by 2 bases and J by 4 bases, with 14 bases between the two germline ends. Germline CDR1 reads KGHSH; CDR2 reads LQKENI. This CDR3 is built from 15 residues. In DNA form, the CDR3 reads TGTGCCAGCTCACCAGGACAGCAGGGAGGCACTGAAGCTTTCTTT. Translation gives CASSPGQQGGTEAFF.

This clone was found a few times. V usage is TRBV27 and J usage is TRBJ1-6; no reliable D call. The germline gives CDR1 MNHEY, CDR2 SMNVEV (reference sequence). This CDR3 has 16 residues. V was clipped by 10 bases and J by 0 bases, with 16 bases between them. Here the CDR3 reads CATKLGSHSYNSPLHF. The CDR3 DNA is TGTGCCACCAAGCTAGGGTCCCACTCCTATAATTCACCCCTCCACTTT.

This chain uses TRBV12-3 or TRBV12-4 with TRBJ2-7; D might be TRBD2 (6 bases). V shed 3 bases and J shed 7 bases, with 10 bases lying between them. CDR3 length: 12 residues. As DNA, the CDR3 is TGTGCCAGCAGTTTCTCTAGCGCAGAGCAGTACTTC. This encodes CASSFSSAEQYF.

The CDR3 reads CASSFRQGAGEKLFF. CDR3 nucleotides: TGTGCCAGCAGCTTTAGGCAGGGGGCGGGTGAAAAACTGTTTTTT. V and J are TRBV5-5 and TRBJ1-4; 8 bases are shared with TRBD1. V lost 2 bases, J lost 7 bases, and 7 bases stayed unmatched. CDR1 and CDR2 from the germline V gene are SGHKS and YYEKEE (reference sequence). This CDR3 region has 15 residues. Based on the CDR3 plus reference TRBV5-5 and TRBJ1-4, the full variable domain is DAGVTQSPTHLIKTRGQQVTLRCSPISGHKSVSWYQQVLGQGPQFIFQYYEKEERGRGNFPDRFSARQFPNYSSELNVNALLLGDSALYLCASSFRQGAGEKLFFGSGTQLSVL.

CDR3 amino acids: CAIGGQGGYEQYF. CDR3 bases: TGTGCCATCGGGGGGCAGGGTGGCTACGAGCAGTACTTC. The V and J genes are TRBV10-3 and TRBJ2-7, with D perhaps matching TRBD1 or TRBD2 (6 bases each). This CDR3 is 13 amino acids long. Deletions cut 8 bases from V and 3 bases from J, with 14 bases between. The V gene's germline CDR1 is ENHRY and CDR2 SYGVKD.

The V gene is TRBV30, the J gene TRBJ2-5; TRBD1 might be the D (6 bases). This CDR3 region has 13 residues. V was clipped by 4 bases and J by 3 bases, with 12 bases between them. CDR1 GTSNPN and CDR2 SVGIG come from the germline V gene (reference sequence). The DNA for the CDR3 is TGTGCCTGGACCTCGGACAGAGAAGAGACCCAGTACTTC. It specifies CAWTSDREETQYF.

CDR3 loop: CASSLRRGGITTDTQYF. DNA of the CDR3: TGTGCCAGCAGCTTACGGCGCGGGGGAATAACCACAGATACGCAGTATTTT. The rearrangement links TRBV7-2 to TRBJ2-3; 7 nucleotides line up with TRBD2. The CDR3 has 17 residues. J lost 2 bases, V lost 2 bases, and 10 bases had no gene match. Per germline, CDR1 SGHTA and CDR2 FQGNSA.

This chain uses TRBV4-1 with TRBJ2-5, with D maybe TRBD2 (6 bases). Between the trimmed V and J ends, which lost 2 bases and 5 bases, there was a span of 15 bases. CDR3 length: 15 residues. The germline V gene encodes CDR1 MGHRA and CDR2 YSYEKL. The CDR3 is CASSQQRLVTETQYF. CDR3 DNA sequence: TGCGCCAGCAGCCAACAAAGACTAGTGACTGAGACCCAGTACTTC.

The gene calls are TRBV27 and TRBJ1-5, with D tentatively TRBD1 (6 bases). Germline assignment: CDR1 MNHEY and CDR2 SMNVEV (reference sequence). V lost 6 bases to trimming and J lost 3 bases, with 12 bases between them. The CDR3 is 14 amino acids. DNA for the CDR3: TGTGCCAGCAGCCCAAACAGGGTCAATCAGCCCCAGCATTTT. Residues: CASSPNRVNQPQHF.

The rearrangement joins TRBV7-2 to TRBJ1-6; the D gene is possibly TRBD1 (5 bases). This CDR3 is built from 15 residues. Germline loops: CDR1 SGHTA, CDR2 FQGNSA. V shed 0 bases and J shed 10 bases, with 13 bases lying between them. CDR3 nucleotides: TGTGCCAGCAGCTTAGCCCAGGGTTCTCGATCACCCCTCCACTTT. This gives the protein CASSLAQGSRSPLHF.

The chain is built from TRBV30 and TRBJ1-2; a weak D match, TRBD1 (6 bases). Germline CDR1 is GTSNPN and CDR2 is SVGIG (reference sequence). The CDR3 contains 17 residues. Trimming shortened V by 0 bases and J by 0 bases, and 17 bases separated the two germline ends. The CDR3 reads CAWSVRAGGISNYGYTF. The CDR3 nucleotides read TGTGCCTGGAGTGTTCGAGCTGGGGGCATCTCTAACTATGGCTACACCTTC.

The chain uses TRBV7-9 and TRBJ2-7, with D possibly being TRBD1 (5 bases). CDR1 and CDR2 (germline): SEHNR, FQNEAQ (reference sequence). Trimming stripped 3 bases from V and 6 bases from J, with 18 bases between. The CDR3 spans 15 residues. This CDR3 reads CASSFILDSLGEQYF. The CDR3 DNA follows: TGTGCCAGCAGCTTCATTCTAGACAGTTTAGGCGAGCAGTACTTC.

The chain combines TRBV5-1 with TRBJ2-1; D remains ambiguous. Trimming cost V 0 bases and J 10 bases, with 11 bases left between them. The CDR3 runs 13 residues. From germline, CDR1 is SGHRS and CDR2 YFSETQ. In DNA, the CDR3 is TGCGCCAGCAGCTTGGCCCAGAAAAAGGAGCAGTTCTTC. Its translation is CASSLAQKKEQFF.

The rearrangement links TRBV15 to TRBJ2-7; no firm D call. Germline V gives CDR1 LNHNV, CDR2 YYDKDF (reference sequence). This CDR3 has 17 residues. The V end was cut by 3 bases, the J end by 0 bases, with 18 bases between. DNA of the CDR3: TGTGCCACCAGCAGCCTCGGGCCCCACCATAGCTCCTACGAGCAGTACTTC. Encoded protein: CATSSLGPHHSSYEQYF.

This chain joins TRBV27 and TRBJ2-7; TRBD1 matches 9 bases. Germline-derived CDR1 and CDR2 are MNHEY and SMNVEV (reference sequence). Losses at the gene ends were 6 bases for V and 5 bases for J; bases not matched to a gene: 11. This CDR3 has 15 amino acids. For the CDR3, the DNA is TGTGCCAGCAGGACATCCGGGACAGGGACCCACGAGCAGTACTTC. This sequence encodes CASRTSGTGTHEQYF.

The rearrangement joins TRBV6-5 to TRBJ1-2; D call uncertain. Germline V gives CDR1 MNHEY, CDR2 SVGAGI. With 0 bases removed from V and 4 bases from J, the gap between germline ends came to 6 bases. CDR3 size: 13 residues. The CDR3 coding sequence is TGTGCCAGCAGTTACTCACAGAGCTATGGCTACACCTTC. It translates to CASSYSQSYGYTF.